The entry below gives a single T cell receptor beta chain sequence along with its context. The sample is drawn from a study of blood T cell repertoires in COVID-19. About the research overall: Donors in the United States, Italy and Spain gave samples during acute or convalescent COVID-19.

The germline V and J ends were trimmed by 0 bases and 5 bases, with 13 bases remaining between them. The CDR3 spans 15 residues. The V gene's germline CDR1 is LGHNA and CDR2 YNFKEQ. Sequencing used immunoSEQ multiplex PCR; TCRdb keeps in-frame clones, though not all of them. This table holds roughly 150,000 clones, 80% found once. Sequencing input: peripheral blood. The receptor's source is a woman aged 50 to 60 with acute or convalescent COVID-19. The chain joins TRBV4-2 to TRBJ2-5, with a tentative D call TRBD1 (6 bases). CDR3 residues: CASSQDPGTSETQYF. As DNA, the CDR3 is TGTGCCAGCAGCCAAGACCCCGGGACATCCGAGACCCAGTACTTC.